The T cell receptor (beta chain) described here comes from a study of read filtering for tumor transcriptome and immune sequencing. Study information: Mean patient age was roughly 72 years, range about 40 to 85; 16 to 20 male, around 15 female. Revised staging placed eight or nine patients in R-ISS I, 15 to 20 in II, over 5 in III. After DNase treatment, RNA was made into whole-transcriptome libraries.

Details on this clonotype: Antigen: not known.

Study-level findings and limits: Even smaller IR-seq throughput identified most shared clonotypes.

Germline assignment: CDR1 LGHNT and CDR2 FRNRAP. The V gene lost 7 bases and the J gene lost 2 bases, with 17 bases spanning the gap. This CDR3 is 15 amino acids long. From around 0.4 ug of RNA, a library with molecular barcoded alpha/delta and beta/gamma adaptors was made. TCRdb itself ran the reads through MiXCR, one entry per CDR3 protein. Found here are more than 45,000 distinct CDR3 sequences, roughly 20% of them singletons; the top ten hold 15%. The receptor comes from a donor at least 40 years old with multiple myeloma. The sequenced sample consisted of a population of CD138-negative cells sorted from bone marrow. This sequence joins TRBV12-5 and TRBJ1-1; D is possibly TRBD1 (6 bases). Here the CDR3 reads CASESTGHPNTEAFF. CDR3 coding DNA: TGTGCTAGTGAGTCAACGGGACATCCTAACACTGAAGCTTTCTTT.